The source of this T cell receptor beta chain is a study of T cell clones after liver transplantation. Looking at the study overall: Graft-donor-reactive sequences were compared with third-party-reactive TCRbeta sequences from pre-transplant mixed lymphocyte reactions. Standard immunosuppression, with no induction, continued until 12-24 months after transplant. Study-wide results and limits: Graft donor-reactive T cells possibly entered the graft instead of undergoing deletion. Conclusions were preliminary, with small, heterogeneous patient groups.

Notes on this clone: The antigen remains unidentified.

With 4 bases clipped from V and 7 bases from J, the junction kept 14 bases outside the gene matches. The CDR3 has 18 amino acids. Germline lookup yields CDR1 SGHRS and CDR2 YFSETQ. TCRdb keeps only in-frame clones here, not all; method: immunoSEQ multiplex PCR. The top ten clones hold over 14% of a sample with 55,000 or so clones, about two thirds of them seen once. The chain recombines TRBV5-1 with TRBJ2-1; the match to TRBD2 covers 13 bases. The TCR originated in a human donor who received a liver transplant. Sequenced here: CD4+ T cells from blood, sampled before liver transplant. The DNA for the CDR3 is TGCGCCAGCAGCCGAGACAGCCCCGGGACTAGCGGGGTTAATGAGCAGTTCTTC. The encoded protein is CASSRDSPGTSGVNEQFF.